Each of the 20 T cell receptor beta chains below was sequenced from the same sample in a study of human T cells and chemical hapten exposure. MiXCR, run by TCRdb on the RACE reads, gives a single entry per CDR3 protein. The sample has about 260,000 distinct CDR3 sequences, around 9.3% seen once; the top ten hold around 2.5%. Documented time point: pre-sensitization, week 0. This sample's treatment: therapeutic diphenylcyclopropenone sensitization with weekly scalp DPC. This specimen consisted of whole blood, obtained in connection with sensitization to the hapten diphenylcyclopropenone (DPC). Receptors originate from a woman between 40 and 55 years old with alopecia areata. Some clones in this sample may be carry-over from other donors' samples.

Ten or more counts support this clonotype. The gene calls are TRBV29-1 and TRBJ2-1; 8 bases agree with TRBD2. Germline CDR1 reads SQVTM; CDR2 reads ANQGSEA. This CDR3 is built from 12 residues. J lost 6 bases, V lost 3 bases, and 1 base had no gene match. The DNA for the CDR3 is TGCAGCGTTGATGGGACTAGCAATGAGCAGTTCTTC. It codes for CSVDGTSNEQFF.

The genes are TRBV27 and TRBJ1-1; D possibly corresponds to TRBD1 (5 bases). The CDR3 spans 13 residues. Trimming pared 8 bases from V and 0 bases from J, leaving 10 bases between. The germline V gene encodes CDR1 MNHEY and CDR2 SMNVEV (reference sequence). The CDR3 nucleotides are TGTGCCAGCCGGAGGGGTTTGAACACTGAAGCTTTCTTT. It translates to CASRRGLNTEAFF.

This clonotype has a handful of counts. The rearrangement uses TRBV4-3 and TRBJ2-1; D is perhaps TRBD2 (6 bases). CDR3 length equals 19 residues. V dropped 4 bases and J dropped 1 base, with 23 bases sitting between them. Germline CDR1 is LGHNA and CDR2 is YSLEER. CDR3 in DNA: TGCGCCAGCAGCCGAGGACTGAAGCGGGTCTTAAATTCCTACAATGAGCAGTTCTTC. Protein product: CASSRGLKRVLNSYNEQFF.

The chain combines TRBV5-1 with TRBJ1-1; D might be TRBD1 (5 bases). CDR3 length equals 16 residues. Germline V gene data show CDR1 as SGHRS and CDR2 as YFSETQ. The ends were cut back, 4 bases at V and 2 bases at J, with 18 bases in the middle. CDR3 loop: CASSRNYRSGNTEAFF. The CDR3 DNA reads TGCGCCAGCAGCCGCAACTACAGGTCCGGAAACACTGAAGCTTTCTTT.

The chain's CDR3 is CASSQEQGSYEQYF. CDR3 nucleotides: TGCGCCAGCAGCCAAGAGCAGGGTAGCTACGAGCAGTACTTC. The V and J genes are TRBV4-3 and TRBJ2-7, with a weak D call TRBD1 (5 bases). V was pared by 0 bases and J by 3 bases, with 9 bases between. Germline CDR1 and CDR2: LGHNA and YSLEER. This CDR3 is 14 amino acids long.

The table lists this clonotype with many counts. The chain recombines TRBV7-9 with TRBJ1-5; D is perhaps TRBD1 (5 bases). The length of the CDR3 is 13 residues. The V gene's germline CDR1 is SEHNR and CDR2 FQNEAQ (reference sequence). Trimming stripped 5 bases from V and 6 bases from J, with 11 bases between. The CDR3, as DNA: TGTGCCAGCAGCAGGGGTATCGCTCAGCCCCAGCATTTT. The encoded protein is CASSRGIAQPQHF.

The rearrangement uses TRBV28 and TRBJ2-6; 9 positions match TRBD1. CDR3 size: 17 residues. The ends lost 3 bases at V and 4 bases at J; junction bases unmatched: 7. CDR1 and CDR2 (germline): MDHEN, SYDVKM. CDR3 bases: TGTGCCAGCAGTTTCCTACAGGGGGCGGAAGGGGCCAACGTCCTGACTTTC. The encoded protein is CASSFLQGAEGANVLTF.

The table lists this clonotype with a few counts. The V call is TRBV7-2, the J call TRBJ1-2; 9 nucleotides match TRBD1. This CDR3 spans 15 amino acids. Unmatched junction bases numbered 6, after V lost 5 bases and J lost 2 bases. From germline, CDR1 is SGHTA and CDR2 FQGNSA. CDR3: CASSRHGTGNYGYTF. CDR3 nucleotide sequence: TGTGCCAGCAGCCGTCACGGGACAGGGAACTATGGCTACACCTTC. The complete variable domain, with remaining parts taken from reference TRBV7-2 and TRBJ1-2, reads GAGVSQSPSNKVTEKGKDVELRCDPISGHTALYWYRQSLGQGLEFLIYFQGNSAPDKSGLPSDRFSAERTGGSVSTLTIQRTQQEDSAVYLCASSRHGTGNYGYTFGSGTRLTVV.

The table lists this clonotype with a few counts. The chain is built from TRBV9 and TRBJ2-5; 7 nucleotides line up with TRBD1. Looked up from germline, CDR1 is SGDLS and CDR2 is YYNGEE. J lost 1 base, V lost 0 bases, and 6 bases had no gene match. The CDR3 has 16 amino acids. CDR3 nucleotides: TGTGCCAGCAGCGTAGGGAGATCAGGGGGCCAAGAGACCCAGTACTTC. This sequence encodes CASSVGRSGGQETQYF.

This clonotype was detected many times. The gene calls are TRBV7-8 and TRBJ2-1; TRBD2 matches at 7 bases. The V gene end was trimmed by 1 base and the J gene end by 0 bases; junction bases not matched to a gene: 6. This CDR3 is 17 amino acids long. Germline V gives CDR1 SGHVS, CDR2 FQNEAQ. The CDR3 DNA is TGTGCCAGCAGCTTAGGTCGGGGGGAGGACTCCTACAATGAGCAGTTCTTC. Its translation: CASSLGRGEDSYNEQFF.

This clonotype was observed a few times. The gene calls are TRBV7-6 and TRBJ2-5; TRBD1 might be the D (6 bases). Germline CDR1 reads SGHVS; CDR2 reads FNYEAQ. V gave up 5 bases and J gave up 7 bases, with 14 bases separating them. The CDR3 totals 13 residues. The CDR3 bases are TGTGCCAGCAGCCTAGAACAGGGCGGGACCCAGTACTTC. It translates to CASSLEQGGTQYF.

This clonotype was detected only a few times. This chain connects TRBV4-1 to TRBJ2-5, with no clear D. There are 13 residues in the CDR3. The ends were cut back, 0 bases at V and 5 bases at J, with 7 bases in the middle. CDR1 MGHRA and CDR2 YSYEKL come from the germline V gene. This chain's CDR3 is CASSQEGLETQYF. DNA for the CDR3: TGCGCCAGCAGCCAAGAGGGTCTGGAGACCCAGTACTTC.

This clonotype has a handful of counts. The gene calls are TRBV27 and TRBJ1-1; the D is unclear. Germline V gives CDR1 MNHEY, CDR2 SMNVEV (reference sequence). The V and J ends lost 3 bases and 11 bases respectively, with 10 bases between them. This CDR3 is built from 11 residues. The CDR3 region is CASSLMGNAFF. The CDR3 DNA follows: TGTGCCAGCAGTTTGATGGGAAACGCTTTCTTT.

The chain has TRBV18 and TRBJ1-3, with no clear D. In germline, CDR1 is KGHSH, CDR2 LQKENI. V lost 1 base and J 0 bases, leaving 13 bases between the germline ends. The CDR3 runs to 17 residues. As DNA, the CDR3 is TGTGCCAGCTCACCACAGCGTGGCACCGGCTCTGGAAACACCATATATTTT. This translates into CASSPQRGTGSGNTIYF.

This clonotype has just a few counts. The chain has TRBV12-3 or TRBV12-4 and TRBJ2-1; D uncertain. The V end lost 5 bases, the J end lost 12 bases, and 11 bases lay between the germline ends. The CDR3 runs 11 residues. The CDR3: CASSGLGRQFF. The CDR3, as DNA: TGTGCCAGCAGTGGCCTGGGAAGGCAGTTCTTC.

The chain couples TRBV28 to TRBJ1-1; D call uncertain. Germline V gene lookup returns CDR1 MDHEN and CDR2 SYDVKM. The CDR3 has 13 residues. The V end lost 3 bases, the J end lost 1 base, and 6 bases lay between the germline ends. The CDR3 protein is CASSFRRNTEAFF. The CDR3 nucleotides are TGTGCCAGCAGTTTTCGCAGGAACACTGAAGCTTTCTTT. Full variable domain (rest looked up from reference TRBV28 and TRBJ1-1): DVKVTQSSRYLVKRTGEKVFLECVQDMDHENMFWYRQDPGLGLRLIYFSYDVKMKEKGDIPEGYSVSREKKERFSLILESASTNQTSMYLCASSFRRNTEAFFGQGTRLTVV.

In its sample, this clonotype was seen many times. The CDR3 protein is CASSPKTNTEAFF. The CDR3 nucleotides are TGTGCCAGCAGCCCGAAGACGAACACTGAAGCTTTCTTT. V gene TRBV7-9 combines with J gene TRBJ1-1; no clear D gene. CDR1 and CDR2 from the germline V gene are SEHNR and FQNEAQ (reference sequence). Deletions cut 5 bases from V and 1 base from J, with 8 bases between. The CDR3 extends over 13 amino acids.

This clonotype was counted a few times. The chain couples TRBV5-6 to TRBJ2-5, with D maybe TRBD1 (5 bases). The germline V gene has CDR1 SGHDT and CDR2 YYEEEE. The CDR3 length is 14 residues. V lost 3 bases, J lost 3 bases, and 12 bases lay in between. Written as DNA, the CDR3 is TGTGCCAGCAGCTATCTTGACAGCGAAGAGACCCAGTACTTC. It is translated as CASSYLDSEETQYF.

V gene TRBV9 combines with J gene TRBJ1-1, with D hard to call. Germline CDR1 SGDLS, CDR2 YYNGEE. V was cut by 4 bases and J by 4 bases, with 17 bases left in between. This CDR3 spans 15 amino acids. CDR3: CASSPQWERSTEAFF. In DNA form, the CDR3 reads TGTGCCAGCAGCCCCCAGTGGGAGAGGTCCACTGAAGCTTTCTTT.

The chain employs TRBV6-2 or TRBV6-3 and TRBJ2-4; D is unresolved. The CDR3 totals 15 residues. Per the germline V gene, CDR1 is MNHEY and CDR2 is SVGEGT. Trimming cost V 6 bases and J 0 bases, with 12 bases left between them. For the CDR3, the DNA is TGTGCCAGCAGCCTAGAATTTCTAGCCAAAAACATTCAGTACTTC. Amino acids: CASSLEFLAKNIQYF.